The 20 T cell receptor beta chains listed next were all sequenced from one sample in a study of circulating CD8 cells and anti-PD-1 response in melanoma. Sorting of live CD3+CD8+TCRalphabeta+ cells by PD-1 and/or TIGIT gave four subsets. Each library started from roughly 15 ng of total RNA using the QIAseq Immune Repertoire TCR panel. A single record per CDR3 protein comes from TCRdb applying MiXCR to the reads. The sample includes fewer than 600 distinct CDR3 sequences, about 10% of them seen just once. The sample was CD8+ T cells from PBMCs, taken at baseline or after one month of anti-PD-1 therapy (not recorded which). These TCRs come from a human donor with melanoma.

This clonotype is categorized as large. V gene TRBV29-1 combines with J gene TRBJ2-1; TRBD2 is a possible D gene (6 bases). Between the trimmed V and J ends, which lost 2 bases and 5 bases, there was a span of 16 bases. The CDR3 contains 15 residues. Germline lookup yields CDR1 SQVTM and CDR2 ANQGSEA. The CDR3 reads CSVESWEDAHNEQFF. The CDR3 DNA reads TGCAGCGTTGAATCTTGGGAGGACGCCCACAATGAGCAGTTCTTC.

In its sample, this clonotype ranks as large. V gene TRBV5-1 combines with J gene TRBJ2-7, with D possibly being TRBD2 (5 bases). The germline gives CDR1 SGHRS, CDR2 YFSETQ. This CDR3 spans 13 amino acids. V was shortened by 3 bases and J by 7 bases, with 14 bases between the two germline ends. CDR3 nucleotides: TGCGCCAGCAGCTCTGAACTTAGCGCAGAGCAGTACTTC. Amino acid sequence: CASSSELSAEQYF.

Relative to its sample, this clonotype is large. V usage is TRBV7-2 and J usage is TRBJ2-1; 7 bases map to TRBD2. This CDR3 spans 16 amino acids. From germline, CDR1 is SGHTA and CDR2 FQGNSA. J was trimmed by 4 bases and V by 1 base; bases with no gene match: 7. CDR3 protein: CASSLDWRETYNEQFF. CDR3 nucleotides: TGTGCCAGCAGCTTAGATTGGCGGGAGACATACAATGAGCAGTTCTTC.

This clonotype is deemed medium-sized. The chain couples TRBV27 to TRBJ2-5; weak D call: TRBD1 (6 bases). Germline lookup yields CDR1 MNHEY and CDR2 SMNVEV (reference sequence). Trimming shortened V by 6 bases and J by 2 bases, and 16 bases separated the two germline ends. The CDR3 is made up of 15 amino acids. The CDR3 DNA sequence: TGTGCCAGCAGGCGGACCGGGACACGACAAGAGACCCAGTACTTC. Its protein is CASRRTGTRQETQYF.

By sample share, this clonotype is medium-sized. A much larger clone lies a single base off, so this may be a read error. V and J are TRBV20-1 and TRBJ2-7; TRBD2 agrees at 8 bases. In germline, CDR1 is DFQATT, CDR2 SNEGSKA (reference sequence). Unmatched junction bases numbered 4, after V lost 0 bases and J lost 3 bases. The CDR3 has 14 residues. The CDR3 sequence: CSARDQAGDYEQYF. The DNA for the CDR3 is TGCAGTGCTAGAGATCAAGCGGGGGACTACGAGCAGTACTTC.

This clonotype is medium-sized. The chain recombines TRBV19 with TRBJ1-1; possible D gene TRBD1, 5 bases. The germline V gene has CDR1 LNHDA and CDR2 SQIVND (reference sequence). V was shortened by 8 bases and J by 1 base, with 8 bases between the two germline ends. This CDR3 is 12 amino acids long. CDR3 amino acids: CASCQGNTEAFF. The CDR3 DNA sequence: TGTGCCAGTTGTCAGGGGAACACTGAAGCTTTCTTT. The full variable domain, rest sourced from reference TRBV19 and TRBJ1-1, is DGGITQSPKYLFRKEGQNVTLSCEQNLNHDAMYWYRQDPGQGLRLIYYSQIVNDFQKGDIAEGYSVSREKKESFPLTVTSAQKNPTAFYLCASCQGNTEAFFGQGTRLTVV.

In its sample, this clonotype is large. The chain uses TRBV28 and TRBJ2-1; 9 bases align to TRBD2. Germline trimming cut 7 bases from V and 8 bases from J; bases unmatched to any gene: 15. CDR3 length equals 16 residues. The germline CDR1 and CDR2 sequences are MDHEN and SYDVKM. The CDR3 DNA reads TGTGCCAGCACCCCCACGGTGTGGTTAGCGGGAGATGAGCAGTTCTTC. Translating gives CASTPTVWLAGDEQFF.

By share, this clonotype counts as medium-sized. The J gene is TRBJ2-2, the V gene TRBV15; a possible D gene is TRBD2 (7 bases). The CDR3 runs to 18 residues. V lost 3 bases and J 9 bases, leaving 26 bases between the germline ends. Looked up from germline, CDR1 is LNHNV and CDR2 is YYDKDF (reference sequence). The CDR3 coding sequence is TGTGCCACCAGCAGCCGAAGCCTACTGGGGGGGGCTAAACGGGAGCTGTTTTTT. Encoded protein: CATSSRSLLGGAKRELFF.

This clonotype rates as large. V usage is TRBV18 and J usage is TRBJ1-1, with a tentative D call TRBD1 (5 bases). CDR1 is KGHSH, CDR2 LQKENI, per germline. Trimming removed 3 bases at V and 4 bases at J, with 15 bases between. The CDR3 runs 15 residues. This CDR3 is CASSPAGYGVTEAFF. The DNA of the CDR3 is TGTGCCAGCTCACCGGCAGGGTACGGGGTCACTGAAGCTTTCTTT.

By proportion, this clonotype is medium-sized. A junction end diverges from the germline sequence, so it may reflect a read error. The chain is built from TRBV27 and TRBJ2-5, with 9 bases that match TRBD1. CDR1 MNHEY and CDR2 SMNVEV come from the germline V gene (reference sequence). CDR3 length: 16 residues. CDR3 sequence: CPSRTRQGVMGETQYF. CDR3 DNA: TGTCCCAGCAGAACCCGACAGGGGGTGATGGGGGAGACCCAGTACTTC.

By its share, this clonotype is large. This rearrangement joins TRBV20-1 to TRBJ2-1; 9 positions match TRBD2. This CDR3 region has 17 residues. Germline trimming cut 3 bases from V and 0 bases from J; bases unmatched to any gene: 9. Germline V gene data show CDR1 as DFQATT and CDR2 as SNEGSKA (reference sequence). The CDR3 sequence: CSAREAGGFLSYNEQFF. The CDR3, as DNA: TGCAGTGCTAGGGAAGCGGGAGGATTTCTCTCCTACAATGAGCAGTTCTTC.

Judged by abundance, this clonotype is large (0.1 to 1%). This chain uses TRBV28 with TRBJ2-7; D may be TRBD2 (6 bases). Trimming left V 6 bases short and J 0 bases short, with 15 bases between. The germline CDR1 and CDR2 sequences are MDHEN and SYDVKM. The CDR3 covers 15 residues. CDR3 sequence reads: CASSQVADSSYEQYF. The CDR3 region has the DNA TGTGCCAGCAGCCAGGTAGCGGATTCCTCCTACGAGCAGTACTTC. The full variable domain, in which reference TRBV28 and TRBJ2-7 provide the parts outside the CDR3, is DVKVTQSSRYLVKRTGEKVFLECVQDMDHENMFWYRQDPGLGLRLIYFSYDVKMKEKGDIPEGYSVSREKKERFSLILESASTNQTSMYLCASSQVADSSYEQYFGPGTRLTVT.

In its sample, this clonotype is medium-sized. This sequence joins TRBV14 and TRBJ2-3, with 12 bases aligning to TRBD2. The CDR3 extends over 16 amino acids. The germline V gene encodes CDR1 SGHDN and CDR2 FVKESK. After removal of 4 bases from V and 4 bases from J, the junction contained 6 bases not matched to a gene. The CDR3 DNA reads TGTGCCAGCAGCCGACCTAGCGGGGGGGCGGCAGATACGCAGTATTTT. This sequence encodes CASSRPSGGAADTQYF.

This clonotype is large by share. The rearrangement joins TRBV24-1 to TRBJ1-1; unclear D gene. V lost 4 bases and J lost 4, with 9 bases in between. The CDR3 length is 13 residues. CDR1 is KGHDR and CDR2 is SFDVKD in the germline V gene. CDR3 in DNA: TGTGCCACCAGTGAGTCCCGGGGCACTGAAGCTTTCTTT. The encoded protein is CATSESRGTEAFF.

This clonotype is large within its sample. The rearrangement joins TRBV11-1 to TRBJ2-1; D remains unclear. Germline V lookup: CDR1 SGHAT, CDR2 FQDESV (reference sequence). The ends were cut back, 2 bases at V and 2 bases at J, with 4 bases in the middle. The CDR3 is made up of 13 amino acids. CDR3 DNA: TGTGCCAGCAGCTTAAGCACCTACAATGAGCAGTTCTTC. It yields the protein CASSLSTYNEQFF.

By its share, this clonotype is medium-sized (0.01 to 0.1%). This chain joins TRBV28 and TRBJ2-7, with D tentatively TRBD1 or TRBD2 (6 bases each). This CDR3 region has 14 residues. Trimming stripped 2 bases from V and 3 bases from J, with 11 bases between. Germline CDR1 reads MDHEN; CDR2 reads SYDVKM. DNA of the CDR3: TGTGCCAGCAGTTTAGAGGGGGAGGTCTACGAGCAGTACTTC. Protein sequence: CASSLEGEVYEQYF.

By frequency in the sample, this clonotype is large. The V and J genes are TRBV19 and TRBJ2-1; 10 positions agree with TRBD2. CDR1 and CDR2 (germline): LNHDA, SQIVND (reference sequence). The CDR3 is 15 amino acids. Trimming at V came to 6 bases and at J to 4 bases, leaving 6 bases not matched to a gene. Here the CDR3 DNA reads TGTGCCAGTAGCCTAGCGGGAGCAGGGTACAATGAGCAGTTCTTC. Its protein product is CASSLAGAGYNEQFF.

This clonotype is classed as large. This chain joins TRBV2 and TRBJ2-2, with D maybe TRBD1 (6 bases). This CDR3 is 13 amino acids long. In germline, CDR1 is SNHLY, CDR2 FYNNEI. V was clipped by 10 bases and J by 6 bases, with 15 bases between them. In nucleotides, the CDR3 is TGTGCCATTACAGGGTTTGCGGCCGGGGAGCTGTTTTTT. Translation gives CAITGFAAGELFF.

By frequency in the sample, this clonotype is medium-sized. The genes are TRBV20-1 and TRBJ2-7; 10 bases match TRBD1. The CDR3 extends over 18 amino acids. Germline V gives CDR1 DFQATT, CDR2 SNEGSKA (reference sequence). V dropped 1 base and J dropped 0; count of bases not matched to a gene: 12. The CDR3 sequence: CSARAPTLGQGDSYEQYF. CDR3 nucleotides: TGCAGTGCTAGAGCCCCCACTTTAGGACAGGGGGACTCCTACGAGCAGTACTTC.

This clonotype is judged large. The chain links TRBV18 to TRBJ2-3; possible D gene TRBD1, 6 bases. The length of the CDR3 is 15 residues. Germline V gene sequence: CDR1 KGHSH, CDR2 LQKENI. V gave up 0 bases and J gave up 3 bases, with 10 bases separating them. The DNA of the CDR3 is TGTGCCAGCTCACCACCACAGGGCCGGACAGATACGCAGTATTTT. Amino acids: CASSPPQGRTDTQYF. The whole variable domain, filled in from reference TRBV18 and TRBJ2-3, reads NAGVMQNPRHLVRRRGQEARLRCSPMKGHSHVYWYRQLPEEGLKFMVYLQKENIIDESGMPKERFSAEFPKEGPSILRIQQVVRGDSAAYFCASSPPQGRTDTQYFGPGTRLTVL.